This T cell receptor (beta chain) appears in the sequencing data of a study (dated by TCRdb to 2016 to 2017). The library was prepared using RT-PCR. Sequencer: Illumina MiSeq. TCRdb reanalyzed the raw reads on its own, using fastp at Q25 for trimming and MiXCR for clone calling, and kept in-frame beta chains. Here each entry gathers all rows of one CDR3 protein and keeps the most common genes and DNA. The sample table holds more than 600,000 distinct CDR3 sequences, of which 13% to 15% were seen once. Around 3.3% of the sample rests with the top ten. The CDR3 starts with the cysteine, ends with the phenylalanine, and has 12 residues. CDR3 DNA is the only sequence kept; it has 36 bases, read in frame from the first base. CDR1 LNHNV and CDR2 YYDKDF are derived from the germline V gene (reference sequence). V was cut back by 4 bases and J by 1 base, leaving a gap of 4 bases between them. This clonotype came up many times. The antigen it binds to is not known. Nothing much larger sits one base from this clone, and base qualities are not available.

The receptor's source is a female donor in good health, serving as a healthy control. This chain is built from TRBV15 and TRBJ1-1, with an unclear D gene assignment. The sample comprised memory CD4+ T cells from blood. In nucleotides, the sequence is TGTGCCACCAGCAACGGGAACACTGAAGCTTTCTTT. It specifies CATSNGNTEAFF.